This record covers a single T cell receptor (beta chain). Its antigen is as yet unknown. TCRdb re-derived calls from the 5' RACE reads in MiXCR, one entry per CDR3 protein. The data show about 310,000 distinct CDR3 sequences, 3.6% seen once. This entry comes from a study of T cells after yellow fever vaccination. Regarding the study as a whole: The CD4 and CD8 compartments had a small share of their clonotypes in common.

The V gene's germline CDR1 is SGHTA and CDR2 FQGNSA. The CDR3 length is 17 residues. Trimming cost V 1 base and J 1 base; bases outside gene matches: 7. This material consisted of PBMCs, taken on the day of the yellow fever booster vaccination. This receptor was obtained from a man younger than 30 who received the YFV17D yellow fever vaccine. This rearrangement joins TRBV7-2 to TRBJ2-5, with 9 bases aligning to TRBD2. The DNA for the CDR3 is TGTGCCAGCAGCTTAGGGGGGCTAGCGGGGTTCCAAGAGACCCAGTACTTC. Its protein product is CASSLGGLAGFQETQYF. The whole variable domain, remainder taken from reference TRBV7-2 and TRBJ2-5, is GAGVSQSPSNKVTEKGKDVELRCDPISGHTALYWYRQSLGQGLEFLIYFQGNSAPDKSGLPSDRFSAERTGGSVSTLTIQRTQQEDSAVYLCASSLGGLAGFQETQYFGPGTRLLVL.